A selection of T cell receptor beta chains follows, all from one sample in a study of blood T cell repertoires in COVID-19. Produced via immunoSEQ multiplex PCR; TCRdb's table is partial and in-frame only. The table shows 84,000 or so clones, with around 80% occurring only once. Sequencing was done on a sample of peripheral blood. The receptors here all came from a woman of 80 years or more with acute or convalescent COVID-19. Each CDR3 is given with its conserved first and last residue. The D gene is left open where the match is weak.

D gene | J gene | V gene | CDR3 protein | CDR3 DNA
- | TRBJ2-7 | TRBV19 | CASSNRGSSYEQYF | TGTGCCAGTAGTAATAGGGGCAGCTCCTACGAGCAGTACTTC
TRBD2 | TRBJ2-7 | TRBV6-6 | CASSLAVSSYEQYF | TGTGCCAGCAGCCTAGCGGTGAGCTCCTACGAGCAGTACTTC
- | TRBJ2-1 | TRBV6-1 | CASSVIAESSYNEQFF | TGTGCCAGCAGTGTTATAGCCGAGTCGTCCTACAATGAGCAGTTCTTC
TRBD1 | TRBJ2-5 | TRBV5-1 | CASSLVGTGVQETQYF | TGCGCCAGCAGCTTGGTAGGGACAGGGGTCCAAGAGACCCAGTACTTC
TRBD1 | TRBJ2-7 | TRBV29-1 | CSVRPRDRGREQYF | TGCAGCGTTAGACCACGGGACAGGGGGCGCGAGCAGTACTTC
- | TRBJ1-2 | TRBV18 | CASSARDNNYGYTF | TGTGCCAGCTCTGCCCGGGACAACAACTATGGCTACACCTTC
TRBD2 | TRBJ2-7 | TRBV10-3 | CAINGLAGVYEQYF | TGTGCCATCAATGGACTAGCGGGAGTCTACGAGCAGTACTTC
- | TRBJ2-7 | TRBV20-1 | CSASVVRASYEQYF | TGCAGTGCTAGTGTCGTCAGGGCTTCCTACGAGCAGTACTTC
- | TRBJ1-3 | TRBV7-3 | CASSLQGNSGNTIYF | TGTGCCAGCAGCTTACAGGGAAACTCTGGAAACACCATATATTTT
- | TRBJ2-6 | TRBV27 | CASPRGPPGANVLTF | TGTGCCAGTCCCAGGGGACCCCCTGGGGCCAACGTCCTGACTTTC
- | TRBJ1-1 | TRBV2 | CASSEDAGVAFF | TGTGCCAGCAGTGAGGATGCGGGAGTTGCTTTCTTT
- | TRBJ1-6 | TRBV3-1/TRBV3-2 | CASSQALQYYNSPLHF | TGTGCCAGCAGCCAAGCCCTCCAGTACTATAATTCACCCCTCCACTTT
TRBD1 | TRBJ2-7 | TRBV6-4 | CATTTGVDYEQYF | TGTGCCACCACGACAGGGGTAGACTACGAGCAGTACTTC
TRBD1 | TRBJ1-2 | TRBV19 | CASSRGQGEGYTF | TGTGCCAGTAGTCGCGGACAGGGGGAGGGCTACACCTTC
- | TRBJ2-3 | TRBV5-1 | CASSPPGGSTDTQYF | TGCGCCAGCAGCCCGCCCGGCGGGAGCACAGATACGCAGTATTTT
TRBD1 | TRBJ1-5 | TRBV19 | CASGSLAGTGGYSNQPQHF | TGTGCCAGTGGGTCCCTCGCCGGGACAGGGGGTTATAGCAATCAGCCCCAGCATTTT
- | TRBJ1-1 | TRBV18 | CASSPTEQGNTEAFF | TGTGCCAGCTCACCAACGGAACAGGGGAACACTGAAGCTTTCTTT
- | TRBJ1-2 | TRBV12-3/TRBV12-4 | CASSFAQYGYTF | TGTGCCAGCAGTTTCGCACAGTATGGCTACACCTTC
TRBD2 | TRBJ2-5 | TRBV19 | CASSILSGSETQYF | TGTGCCAGTAGTATACTTAGCGGGAGTGAGACCCAGTACTTC
TRBD2 | TRBJ2-7 | TRBV6-5 | CASTKAGGRNEQYF | TGTGCCAGCACCAAGGCAGGCGGGAGAAACGAGCAGTACTTC
- | TRBJ1-1 | TRBV5-6 | CASSPLDSMNTEAFF | TGTGCCAGCAGCCCTCTGGACAGCATGAACACTGAAGCTTTCTTT
TRBD2 | TRBJ2-2 | TRBV7-2 | CASIEREGYTGELFF | TGTGCCAGCATAGAGCGGGAGGGCTACACCGGGGAGCTGTTTTTT
- | TRBJ2-7 | TRBV21-1 | CASSKEGLGREQYF | TGTGCCAGCAGCAAAGAGGGACTAGGCCGCGAGCAGTACTTC
- | TRBJ2-5 | TRBV3-1/TRBV3-2 | CASSQAKTLRETQYF | TGTGCCAGCAGCCAAGCGAAAACTCTGAGGGAGACCCAGTACTTC
- | TRBJ1-2 | TRBV9 | CASTQTGSNYGYTF | TGTGCCAGCACCCAGACAGGTTCTAACTATGGCTACACCTTC